Listed below are T cell receptor beta chains from one sample, sequenced in a study of T cell changes during pregnancy in multiple sclerosis. Generated by immunoSEQ multiplex PCR, the TCRdb table keeps only in-frame clones and is missing some. The sample holds roughly 40,000 clones, around 93% seen once. The source was CD4+ T cells from peripheral blood mononuclear cells, collected before pregnancy. These receptors originate from a female donor with multiple sclerosis, enrolled in a pregnancy study. Both conserved end residues are part of each CDR3. A D gene is named only where the DNA matches it firmly. Clone size is shown for a subset of rows, as once, few, many or a class of expanded clone.

few,TRBV10-3,TRBJ2-2,13,.,CAHAETTTGELFF,TGTGCCCATGCGGAGACCACCACCGGGGAGCTGTTTTTT
few,TRBV5-4,TRBJ1-6,15,TRBD1,CASSLGTGVNSPLHF,TGTGCCAGCAGCTTGGGGACAGGGGTTAATTCACCCCTCCACTTT
.,TRBV2,TRBJ2-3,13,TRBD2,CASWDYPTDTQYF,TGTGCCAGCTGGGACTATCCGACAGATACGCAGTATTTT
.,TRBV18,TRBJ1-1,13,.,CASGHDRDTEAFF,TGTGCCAGCGGCCACGACAGAGACACTGAAGCTTTCTTT
.,TRBV19,TRBJ2-2,15,TRBD1,CASCRDRAYTGELFF,TGTGCCAGCTGCCGGGACAGGGCGTACACCGGGGAGCTGTTTTTT
.,TRBV4-2,TRBJ2-3,18,TRBD2,CASSHGLAGGPVTDTQYF,TGTGCCAGCAGCCATGGACTAGCGGGGGGGCCGGTCACAGATACGCAGTATTTT
once,TRBV5-6,TRBJ2-3,13,.,CASSPTSTDTQYF,TGTGCCAGCAGCCCGACTAGCACAGATACGCAGTATTTT
.,TRBV19,TRBJ1-5,16,.,CASTPTLGGRAQPQHF,TGTGCCAGTACCCCTACGCTTGGGGGGAGGGCCCAGCCCCAGCATTTT
few,TRBV4-1,TRBJ1-2,19,TRBD1,CASSQDWRPGQGFNYGYTF,TGCGCCAGCAGCCAAGATTGGCGACCGGGACAGGGTTTTAACTATGGCTACACCTTC
.,TRBV5-6,TRBJ2-7,13,.,CASSFGQTYEQYF,TGTGCCAGCAGCTTTGGACAAACCTACGAGCAGTACTTC